The 21 T cell receptor beta chains below come from one sample, sequenced in a study of blood T cell repertoires in COVID-19. Clones were sequenced by immunoSEQ multiplex PCR, and TCRdb holds only the in-frame ones, with some missing. This sample carries under 200,000 clones, about 83% of them seen once, and the ten largest clones take less than 3.5%. Sequenced input: PBMCs or T cells enriched from blood (not recorded which). The receptors derive from a woman in her twenties or thirties who had been exposed to COVID-19.

This chain joins TRBV5-8 and TRBJ1-5, with no clear D. Trimming removed 0 bases from V and 4 bases from J, with 14 bases in between. This CDR3 comprises 16 residues. From germline, CDR1 is SGHTS and CDR2 YDEGEE. The CDR3 bases are TGTGCCAGCAGCTTGGTTCGGCAGGCCCTAAATCAGCCCCAGCATTTT. Amino acid sequence: CASSLVRQALNQPQHF. Supplemented by reference TRBV5-8 and TRBJ1-5, the full variable domain reads EAGVTQSPTHLIKTRGQQATLRCSPISGHTSVYWYQQALGLGLQFLLWYDEGEERNRGNFPPRFSGRQFPNYSSELNVNALELEDSALYLCASSLVRQALNQPQHFGDGTRLSIL.

The chain recombines TRBV27 with TRBJ2-1; D may be TRBD1 (6 bases). The ends were cut back, 5 bases at V and 6 bases at J, with 17 bases in the middle. The CDR3 totals 15 residues. Germline V lookup: CDR1 MNHEY, CDR2 SMNVEV (reference sequence). The CDR3 DNA reads TGTGCCAGCAGTCCCCGGGACAATCTTGGCAATGAGCAGTTCTTC. Protein sequence: CASSPRDNLGNEQFF.

This chain links TRBV3-1 (or the pseudogene TRBV3-2) with TRBJ1-6, with D tentatively TRBD1 (6 bases). V was clipped by 4 bases and J by 7 bases, with 11 bases between them. Germline V lookup: CDR1 LGHDT, CDR2 YNNKEL (reference sequence). The CDR3 sequence is 14 residues long. The CDR3 loop is CASSLRQDNSPLHF. The CDR3 coding sequence is TGTGCCAGCAGCCTACGACAGGACAATTCACCCCTCCACTTT.

This clone was counted between two and nine times. Other DNA sequences in the same sample also yield this CDR3. The chain employs TRBV11-2 and TRBJ1-2; D might be TRBD1 (5 bases). The CDR3 loop spans 14 amino acids. Germline V gene lookup returns CDR1 SGHAT and CDR2 FQNNGV. The V gene lost 0 bases and the J gene lost 5 bases, with 10 bases spanning the gap. CDR3 sequence: CASSLDRQGYGYTF. CDR3 sequence (DNA): TGTGCCAGCAGCTTAGACCGGCAGGGATATGGCTACACCTTC.

This clone has a count of ten or more. The gene calls are TRBV5-8 and TRBJ2-1, with 9 positions matching TRBD1. The CDR3 runs to 15 residues. The ends lost 4 bases at V and 3 bases at J; junction bases unmatched: 5. Germline V gene data show CDR1 as SGHTS and CDR2 as YDEGEE. DNA of the CDR3: TGTGCCAGCAGCCGGGGACAGGGAAGCTACAATGAGCAGTTCTTC. As protein: CASSRGQGSYNEQFF. The variable domain in full, with the rest retrieved from reference TRBV5-8 and TRBJ2-1, is EAGVTQSPTHLIKTRGQQATLRCSPISGHTSVYWYQQALGLGLQFLLWYDEGEERNRGNFPPRFSGRQFPNYSSELNVNALELEDSALYLCASSRGQGSYNEQFFGPGTRLTVL.

The gene calls are TRBV9 and TRBJ1-2; possibly TRBD1 for D (5 bases). Germline V gives CDR1 SGDLS, CDR2 YYNGEE. This CDR3 contains 13 residues. V was clipped by 6 bases and J by 2 bases, with 11 bases between them. CDR3 sequence (DNA): TGTGCCAGCACCCTAGACAGCAACTATGGCTACACCTTC. Protein sequence: CASTLDSNYGYTF. The entire variable domain, with the rest obtained from reference TRBV9 and TRBJ1-2, is as follows: DSGVTQTPKHLITATGQRVTLRCSPRSGDLSVYWYQQSLDQGLQFLIQYYNGEERAKGNILERFSAQQFPDLHSELNLSSLELGDSALYFCASTLDSNYGYTFGSGTRLTVV.

The chain couples TRBV9 to TRBJ2-1; TRBD1 agrees at 9 bases. V shed 4 bases, J shed 11 bases, and the junction held 10 bases outside the gene matches. CDR1 SGDLS and CDR2 YYNGEE come from the germline V gene. This CDR3 region has 14 residues. The CDR3 DNA sequence: TGTGCCAGCAGCAGGGGACAGGGCTTATCCCAGCAGTTCTTC. Translating gives CASSRGQGLSQQFF.

CDR3 DNA: TGTGCCAGCAGTTGGACAGGGGAGATCCAATATGGCTACACCTTC. This sequence encodes CASSWTGEIQYGYTF. The gene calls are TRBV6-5 and TRBJ1-2; the match to TRBD1 covers 9 bases. Germline V CDR1 and CDR2: MNHEY, SVGAGI. V gave up 4 bases and J gave up 5 bases; unmatched junction bases: 8. The CDR3 totals 15 residues.

This chain uses TRBV2 with TRBJ1-2; 10 bases agree with TRBD1. CDR3 size: 13 residues. Germline V gives CDR1 SNHLY, CDR2 FYNNEI. V gave up 9 bases and J gave up 5 bases; unmatched junction bases: 6. The CDR3 is CARRDRGTYGYTF. In nucleotides, the CDR3 is TGTGCCAGAAGGGACAGGGGAACGTATGGCTACACCTTC.

The chain couples TRBV19 to TRBJ2-3; 9 positions match TRBD2. CDR3 size: 17 residues. V was pared by 9 bases and J by 6 bases, with 19 bases of the junction left unmatched. Germline V lookup: CDR1 LNHDA, CDR2 SQIVND (reference sequence). CDR3 amino acids: CASSPSGLAGWIDTQYF. The CDR3 DNA reads TGTGCCAGCTCCCCCTCGGGGCTAGCGGGGTGGATCGATACGCAGTATTTT.

The chain has TRBV18 and TRBJ2-7, with 11 bases lining up with TRBD1. The CDR3 contains 15 residues. CDR1 KGHSH and CDR2 LQKENI come from the germline V gene. The trim removed 5 bases at V and 2 bases at J, leaving 5 bases unmatched. The CDR3 coding sequence is TGTGCCAGCTCAAGGACAGGGGGCGCAACCTACGAGCAGTACTTC. Translation gives CASSRTGGATYEQYF.

This chain connects TRBV5-4 to TRBJ2-5, with TRBD2 matching over 8 bases. The CDR3 consists of 16 residues. V shed 0 bases, J shed 4 bases, and the junction held 8 bases outside the gene matches. The germline CDR1 and CDR2 sequences are SGHNT and YYREEE (reference sequence). CDR3 region: CASSLVGGGIRETQYF. CDR3 bases: TGTGCCAGCAGCTTGGTGGGCGGGGGGATTAGAGAGACCCAGTACTTC.

This chain links TRBV27 with TRBJ2-3, with 11 nucleotides matching TRBD2. The junction had 13 bases not matched to a gene; V was cut back by 5 bases and J by 6 bases. Germline CDR1 reads MNHEY; CDR2 reads SMNVEV (reference sequence). The CDR3 runs 17 residues. The CDR3: CASSPPTSGAPPDTQYF. CDR3 bases: TGTGCCAGCAGTCCCCCGACTAGCGGGGCCCCCCCTGATACGCAGTATTTT.

The genes are TRBV5-5 and TRBJ2-5; D perhaps matches TRBD1 (5 bases). The CDR3 runs 15 residues. Trimming cost V 0 bases and J 1 base, with 10 bases left between them. Germline-derived CDR1 and CDR2 are SGHKS and YYEKEE (reference sequence). In DNA form, the CDR3 reads TGTGCCAGCAGCTTGGTTAGGGGCGGCCAAGAGACCCAGTACTTC. It codes for CASSLVRGGQETQYF.

This chain links TRBV9 with TRBJ1-1; D might be TRBD1 (5 bases). The germline gives CDR1 SGDLS, CDR2 YYNGEE. The CDR3 has 12 residues. Trimming stripped 7 bases from V and 4 bases from J, with 11 bases between. The chain's CDR3 is CASVGQGTEAFF. The CDR3 nucleotides read TGTGCCAGCGTGGGTCAGGGCACTGAAGCTTTCTTT.

This clone has a handful of counts. The genes are TRBV21-1 and TRBJ1-5; the tabulated D call, TRBD1, remains unverified against the DNA. TRBV21-1 is flagged as a pseudogene. CDR3 length: 15 residues. The CDR3, as DNA: TGTGCCAGCAGCAAACCGGGACATAGCAATCAGCCCCAGCATTTT. The encoded protein is CASSKPGHSNQPQHF.

The chain links TRBV5-1 to TRBJ2-1, with D perhaps TRBD2 (6 bases). This CDR3 comprises 15 residues. Germline-derived CDR1 and CDR2 are SGHRS and YFSETQ. Trimming cost V 3 bases and J 5 bases, with 15 bases left between them. The CDR3, as DNA: TGCGCCAGCAGCTCGGAGGGCAGGCCGGACAATGAGCAGTTCTTC. Its translation is CASSSEGRPDNEQFF.

V is TRBV2 and J is TRBJ2-1, with 8 bases matching TRBD1. The CDR3 sequence is 14 residues long. V lost 8 bases and J lost 8; bases outside the gene matches: 11. The V gene's germline CDR1 is SNHLY and CDR2 FYNNEI. CDR3 amino acids: CASLGDRPGDEQFF. CDR3 nucleotides: TGTGCCAGCTTAGGGGACAGGCCTGGCGATGAGCAGTTCTTC.

The chain recombines TRBV19 with TRBJ1-5; D perhaps matches TRBD1 (6 bases). V dropped 6 bases and J dropped 0 bases, with 12 bases sitting between them. CDR1 and CDR2 (germline): LNHDA, SQIVND (reference sequence). This CDR3 has 15 residues. The CDR3: CASSHRAPSNQPQHF. Here the CDR3 DNA reads TGTGCCAGTAGCCACAGGGCCCCTAGCAATCAGCCCCAGCATTTT.

There are a few counts of this clone. The V call is TRBV19, the J call TRBJ2-7; D remains unclear. This CDR3 has 11 amino acids. Germline assignment: CDR1 LNHDA and CDR2 SQIVND (reference sequence). The V end lost 5 bases, the J end lost 3 bases, and 5 bases lay between the germline ends. CDR3 coding DNA: TGTGCCAGTAGTTTTAACTACGAGCAGTACTTC. Its protein is CASSFNYEQYF.

This sequence joins TRBV5-6 and TRBJ1-6; no firm D call. The CDR3 sequence is 12 residues long. V was trimmed by 0 bases and J by 9 bases, leaving 4 bases between them. CDR1 and CDR2 (germline): SGHDT, YYEEEE. In DNA form, the CDR3 reads TGTGCCAGCAGCTTGGGGGCTTCACCCCTCCACTTT. As protein: CASSLGASPLHF.